This T cell receptor beta chain was found in a study of memory CD4+ T cells and cytomegalovirus serostatus. Across the study: This sample comes from healthy Belgian adults, fewer than 10 CMV seropositive, 24 seronegative.

Single viable CD3+CD4+CD8-CD45RO+ cells were sorted as the memory CD4+ T cells. CMV serostatus came from serum IgG against pp150, pp28, p38, p52. From germline, CDR1 is LGHNA and CDR2 YNFKEQ. J was trimmed by 0 bases and V by 0 bases; bases with no gene match: 10. The CDR3 totals 18 residues. Per the original data handling: Out-of-frame sequences were removed, leaving 2,204,828 distinct TCRbeta sequences. Method: immunoSEQ multiplex PCR; TCRdb's copy keeps in-frame clones and lacks some. V and J calls and clone size follow that table, whereas D and trimming were derived from the DNA. The repertoire includes nearly 60,000 clones, around 80% of them detected once, and 0.8% to 1.2% sits in the top ten.

V is TRBV4-2 and J is TRBJ2-7, with TRBD2 matching over 8 bases. This TCR was sampled from an adult in good health and CMV-seronegative. Sequenced material: memory CD4+ T cells from blood. This CDR3 reads CASSQDGLAGLLSYEQYF. CDR3 nucleotide sequence: TGTGCCAGCAGCCAAGATGGGCTAGCGGGTCTACTCTCCTACGAGCAGTACTTC.